This T cell receptor beta chain appears in the sequencing data of a study of cytomegalovirus exposure and HLA in healthy donors. Amplification used 60 Vbeta primers and 13 Jbeta primers. Sequenced by immunoSEQ multiplex PCR; TCRdb stores in-frame clones only, minus some. The data show around 100,000 clones, 60% to 80% seen once. From germline, CDR1 is LGHNA and CDR2 YNFKEQ. The CDR3 totals 16 residues. V lost 6 bases to trimming and J lost 1 base, with 18 bases between them. The sequence came from a woman aged 18-30 years in good health and CMV-seropositive. The material sequenced was PBMCs. V gene TRBV4-2 combines with J gene TRBJ2-5; D remains unclear. The DNA of the CDR3 is TGTGCCAGCAGTATAGGAAGCGCCTTCCTCCAAGAGACCCAGTACTTC. As protein: CASSIGSAFLQETQYF.